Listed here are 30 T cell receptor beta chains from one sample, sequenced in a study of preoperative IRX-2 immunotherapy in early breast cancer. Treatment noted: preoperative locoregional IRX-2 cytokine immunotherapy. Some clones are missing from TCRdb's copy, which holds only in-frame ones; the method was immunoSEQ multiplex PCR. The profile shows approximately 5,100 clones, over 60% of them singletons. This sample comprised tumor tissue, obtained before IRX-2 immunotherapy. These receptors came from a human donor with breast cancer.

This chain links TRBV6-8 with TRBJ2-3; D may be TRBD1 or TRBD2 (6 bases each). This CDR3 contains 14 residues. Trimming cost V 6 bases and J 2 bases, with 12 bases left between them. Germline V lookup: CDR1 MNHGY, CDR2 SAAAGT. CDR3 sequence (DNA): TGTGCCAGCAGGTTGCGGGACAACACAGATACGCAGTATTTT. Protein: CASRLRDNTDTQYF.

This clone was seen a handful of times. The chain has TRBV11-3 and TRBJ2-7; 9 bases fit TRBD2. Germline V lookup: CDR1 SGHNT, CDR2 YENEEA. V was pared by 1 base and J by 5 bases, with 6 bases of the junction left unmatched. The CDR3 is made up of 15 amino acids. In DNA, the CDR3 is TGTGCCAGCAGCTTAGTCTCTAGCGGGATGCACGAGCAGTACTTC. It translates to CASSLVSSGMHEQYF.

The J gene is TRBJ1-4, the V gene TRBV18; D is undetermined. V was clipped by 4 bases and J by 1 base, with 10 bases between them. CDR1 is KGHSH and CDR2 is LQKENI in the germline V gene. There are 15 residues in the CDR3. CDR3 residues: CASSLNKKTNEKLFF. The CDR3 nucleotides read TGTGCCAGCTCACTCAATAAGAAAACTAATGAAAAACTGTTTTTT.

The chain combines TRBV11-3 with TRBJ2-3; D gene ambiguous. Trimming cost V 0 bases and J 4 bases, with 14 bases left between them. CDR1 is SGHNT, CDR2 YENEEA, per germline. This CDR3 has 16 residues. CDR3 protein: CASSLEGFTGPDTQYF. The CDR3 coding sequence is TGTGCCAGCAGCTTAGAGGGCTTCACCGGTCCAGATACGCAGTATTTT.

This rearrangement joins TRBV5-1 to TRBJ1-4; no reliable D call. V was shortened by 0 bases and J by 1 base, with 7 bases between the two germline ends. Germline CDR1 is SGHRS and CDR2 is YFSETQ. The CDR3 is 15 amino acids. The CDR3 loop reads CASSLGQLTNEKLFF. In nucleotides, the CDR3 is TGCGCCAGCAGCTTGGGACAACTAACTAATGAAAAACTGTTTTTT. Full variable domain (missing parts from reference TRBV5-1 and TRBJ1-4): KAGVTQTPRYLIKTRGQQVTLSCSPISGHRSVSWYQQTPGQGLQFLFEYFSETQRNKGNFPGRFSGRQFSNSRSEMNVSTLELGDSALYLCASSLGQLTNEKLFFGSGTQLSVL.

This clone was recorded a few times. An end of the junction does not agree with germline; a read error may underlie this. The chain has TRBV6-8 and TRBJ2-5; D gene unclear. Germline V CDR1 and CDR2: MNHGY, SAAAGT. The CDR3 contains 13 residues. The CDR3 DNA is TGTGCCATCAGTGGTACACACCAAGAGACCCAGTACTTC. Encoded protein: CAISGTHQETQYF.

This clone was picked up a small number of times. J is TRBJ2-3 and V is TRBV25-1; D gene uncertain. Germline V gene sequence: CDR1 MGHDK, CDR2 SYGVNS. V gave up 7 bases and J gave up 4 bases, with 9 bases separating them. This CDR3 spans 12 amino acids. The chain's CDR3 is CASTDKPDTQYF. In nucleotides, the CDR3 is TGTGCCAGCACCGACAAACCAGATACGCAGTATTTT. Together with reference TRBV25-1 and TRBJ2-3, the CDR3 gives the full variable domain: EADIYQTPRYLVIGTGKKITLECSQTMGHDKMYWYQQDPGMELHLIHYSYGVNSTEKGDLSSESTVSRIRTEHFPLTLESARPSHTSQYLCASTDKPDTQYFGPGTRLTVL.

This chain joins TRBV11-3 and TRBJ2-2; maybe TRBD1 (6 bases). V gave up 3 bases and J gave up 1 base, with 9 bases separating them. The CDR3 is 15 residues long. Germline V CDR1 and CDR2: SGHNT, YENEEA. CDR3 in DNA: TGTGCCAGCAGCTTGGGCAGGGGGAACACCGGGGAGCTGTTTTTT. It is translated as CASSLGRGNTGELFF. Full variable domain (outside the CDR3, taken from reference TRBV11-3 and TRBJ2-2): EAGVVQSPRYKIIEKKQPVAFWCNPISGHNTLYWYLQNLGQGPELLIRYENEEAVDDSQLPKDRFSAERLKGVDSTLKIQPAELGDSAVYLCASSLGRGNTGELFFGEGSRLTVL.

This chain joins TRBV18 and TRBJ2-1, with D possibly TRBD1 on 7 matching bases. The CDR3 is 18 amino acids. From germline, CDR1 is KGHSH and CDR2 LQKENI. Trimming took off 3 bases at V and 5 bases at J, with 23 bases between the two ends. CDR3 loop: CASSPMPGQARRDNEQFF. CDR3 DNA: TGTGCCAGCTCACCTATGCCCGGACAGGCTAGGAGGGACAATGAGCAGTTCTTC.

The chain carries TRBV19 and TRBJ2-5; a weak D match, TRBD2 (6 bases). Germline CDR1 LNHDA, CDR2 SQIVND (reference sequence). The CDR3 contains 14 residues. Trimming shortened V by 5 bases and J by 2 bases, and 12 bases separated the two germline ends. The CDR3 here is CASSVASAQETQYF. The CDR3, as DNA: TGTGCCAGTAGTGTGGCTAGCGCGCAAGAGACCCAGTACTTC.

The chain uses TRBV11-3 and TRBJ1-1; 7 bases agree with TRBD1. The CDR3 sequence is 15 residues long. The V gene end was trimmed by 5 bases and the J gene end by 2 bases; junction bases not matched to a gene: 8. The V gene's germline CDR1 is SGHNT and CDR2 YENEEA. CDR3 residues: CASSPRTGSNTEAFF. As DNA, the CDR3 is TGTGCCAGCAGCCCGAGGACAGGCTCCAACACTGAAGCTTTCTTT. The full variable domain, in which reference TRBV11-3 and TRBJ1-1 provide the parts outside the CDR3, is EAGVVQSPRYKIIEKKQPVAFWCNPISGHNTLYWYLQNLGQGPELLIRYENEEAVDDSQLPKDRFSAERLKGVDSTLKIQPAELGDSAVYLCASSPRTGSNTEAFFGQGTRLTVV.

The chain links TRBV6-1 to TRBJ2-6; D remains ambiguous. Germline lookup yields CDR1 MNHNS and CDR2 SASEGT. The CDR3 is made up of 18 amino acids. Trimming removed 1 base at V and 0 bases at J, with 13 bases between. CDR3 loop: CASSEDGWRYSGANVLTF. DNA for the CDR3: TGTGCCAGCAGTGAAGATGGGTGGAGATACTCTGGGGCCAACGTCCTGACTTTC.

CDR3 in DNA: TGTGCCAGCAGCTTTGCACAGGGGCCCCACAATGAGCAGTTCTTC. Translated: CASSFAQGPHNEQFF. This rearrangement joins TRBV11-3 to TRBJ2-1; 7 bases agree with TRBD1. V trimming: 3 bases; J trimming: 5 bases; junction bases outside the gene matches: 7. This CDR3 spans 15 amino acids. Germline assignment: CDR1 SGHNT and CDR2 YENEEA.

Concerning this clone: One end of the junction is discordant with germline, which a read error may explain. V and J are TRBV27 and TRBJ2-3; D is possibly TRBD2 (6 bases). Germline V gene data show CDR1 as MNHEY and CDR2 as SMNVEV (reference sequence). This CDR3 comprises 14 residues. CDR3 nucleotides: TGTGCCACCAGTAAACGGGAGAGCACAGATACGCAGTATTTT. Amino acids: CATSKRESTDTQYF.

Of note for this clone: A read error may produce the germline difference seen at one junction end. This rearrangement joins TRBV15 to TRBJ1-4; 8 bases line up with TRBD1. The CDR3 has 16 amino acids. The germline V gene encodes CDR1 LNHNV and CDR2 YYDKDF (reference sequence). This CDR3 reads CATRRAGGVTNEKLFF. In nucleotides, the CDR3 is TGTGCCACCCGCAGGGCAGGGGGCGTTACTAATGAAAAACTGTTTTTT.

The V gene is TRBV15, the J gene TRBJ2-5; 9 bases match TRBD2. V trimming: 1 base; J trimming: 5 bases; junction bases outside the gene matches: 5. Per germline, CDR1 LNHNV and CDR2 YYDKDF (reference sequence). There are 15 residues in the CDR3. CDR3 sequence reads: CATSRGGSGSETQYF. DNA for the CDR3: TGTGCCACCAGCAGAGGCGGTAGCGGGAGTGAGACCCAGTACTTC.

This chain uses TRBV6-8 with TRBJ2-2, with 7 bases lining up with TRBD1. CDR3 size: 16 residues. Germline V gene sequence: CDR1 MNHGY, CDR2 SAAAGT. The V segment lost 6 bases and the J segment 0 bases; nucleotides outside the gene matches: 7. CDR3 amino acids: CASRPAGQANTGELFF. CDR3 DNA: TGTGCCAGCAGACCCGCCGGACAGGCGAACACCGGGGAGCTGTTTTTT.

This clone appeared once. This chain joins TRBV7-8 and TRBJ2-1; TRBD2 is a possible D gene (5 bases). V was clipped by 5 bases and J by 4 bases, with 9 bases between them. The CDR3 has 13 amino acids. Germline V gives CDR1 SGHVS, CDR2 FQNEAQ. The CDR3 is CASSAGQYNEQFF. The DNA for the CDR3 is TGTGCCAGCAGCGCGGGCCAGTACAATGAGCAGTTCTTC. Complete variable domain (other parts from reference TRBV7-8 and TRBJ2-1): GAGVSQSPRYKVAKRGQDVALRCDPISGHVSLFWYQQALGQGPEFLTYFQNEAQLDKSGLPSDRFFAERPEGSVSTLKIQRTQQEDSAVYLCASSAGQYNEQFFGPGTRLTVL.

CDR3 nucleotides: TGTGCCAGCACCGTACTAGCGGGAGGTAGGAACAATGAGCAGTTCTTC. Its protein is CASTVLAGGRNNEQFF. The V and J genes are TRBV11-3 and TRBJ2-1, with TRBD2 matching 12 bases. With 7 bases clipped from V and 5 bases from J, the junction kept 9 bases outside the gene matches. The CDR3 sequence is 16 residues long. Germline loops: CDR1 SGHNT, CDR2 YENEEA.

The CDR3 loop reads CASSDNRGLRQPQHF. CDR3 coding DNA: TGTGCCAGCAGTGACAACAGGGGACTGCGTCAGCCCCAGCATTTT. The rearrangement joins TRBV6-8 to TRBJ1-5; 7 bases are a match to TRBD1. CDR1 is MNHGY and CDR2 is SAAAGT in the germline V gene. The CDR3 loop spans 15 amino acids. With V trimmed by 5 bases and J by 6 bases, 10 bases remained unmatched.

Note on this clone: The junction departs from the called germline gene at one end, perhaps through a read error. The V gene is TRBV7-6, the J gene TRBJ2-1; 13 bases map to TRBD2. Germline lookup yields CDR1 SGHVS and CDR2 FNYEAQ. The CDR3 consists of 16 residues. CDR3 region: CASSTLAGGPVFEQFF. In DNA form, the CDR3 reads TGTGCTAGCAGCACACTAGCGGGAGGGCCTGTTTTTGAGCAGTTCTTC.

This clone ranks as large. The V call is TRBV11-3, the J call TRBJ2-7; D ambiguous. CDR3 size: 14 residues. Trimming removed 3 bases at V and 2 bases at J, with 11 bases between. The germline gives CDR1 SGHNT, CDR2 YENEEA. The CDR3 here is CASSLVVGTYEQYF. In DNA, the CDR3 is TGTGCCAGCAGCTTGGTGGTTGGAACCTACGAGCAGTACTTC.

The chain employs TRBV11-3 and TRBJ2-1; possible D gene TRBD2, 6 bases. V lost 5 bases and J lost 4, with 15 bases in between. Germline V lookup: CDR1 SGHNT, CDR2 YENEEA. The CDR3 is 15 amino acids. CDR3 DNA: TGTGCCAGCAGCGCTATCCCGGGAGCTTACAATGAGCAGTTCTTC. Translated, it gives CASSAIPGAYNEQFF.

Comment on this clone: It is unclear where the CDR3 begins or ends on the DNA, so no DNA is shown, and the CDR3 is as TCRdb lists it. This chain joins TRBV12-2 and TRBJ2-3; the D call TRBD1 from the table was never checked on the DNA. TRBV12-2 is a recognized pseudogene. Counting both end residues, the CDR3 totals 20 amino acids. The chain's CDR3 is CASRLVGQGSAVGGTDTQYF.

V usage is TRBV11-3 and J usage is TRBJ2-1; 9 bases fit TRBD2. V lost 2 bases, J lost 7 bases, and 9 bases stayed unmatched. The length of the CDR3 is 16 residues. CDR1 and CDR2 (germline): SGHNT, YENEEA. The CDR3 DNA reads TGTGCCAGCAGCTTACTCCCGGGACTAGCAGGAAATGAGCAGTTCTTC. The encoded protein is CASSLLPGLAGNEQFF.

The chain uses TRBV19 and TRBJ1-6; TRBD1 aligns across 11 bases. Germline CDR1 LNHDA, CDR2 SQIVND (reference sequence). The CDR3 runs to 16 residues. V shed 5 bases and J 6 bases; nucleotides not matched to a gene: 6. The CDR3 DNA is TGTGCCAGTAGTGCCGGGACAGGGGGGTTTAATTCACCCCTCCACTTT. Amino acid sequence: CASSAGTGGFNSPLHF.

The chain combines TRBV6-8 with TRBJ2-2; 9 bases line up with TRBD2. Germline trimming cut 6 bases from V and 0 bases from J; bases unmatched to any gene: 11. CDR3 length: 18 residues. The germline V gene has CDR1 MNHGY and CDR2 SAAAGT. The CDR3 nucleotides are TGTGCCAGCAGGCCCCCTAGCGGGAACTTCGCGAACACCGGGGAGCTGTTTTTT. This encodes CASRPPSGNFANTGELFF.

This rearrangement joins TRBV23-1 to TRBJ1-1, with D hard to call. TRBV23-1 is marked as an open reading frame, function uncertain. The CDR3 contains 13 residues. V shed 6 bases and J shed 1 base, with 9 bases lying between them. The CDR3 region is CASSLHRNTEAFF. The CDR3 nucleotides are TGCGCCAGCAGCTTACATCGGAACACTGAAGCTTTCTTT.

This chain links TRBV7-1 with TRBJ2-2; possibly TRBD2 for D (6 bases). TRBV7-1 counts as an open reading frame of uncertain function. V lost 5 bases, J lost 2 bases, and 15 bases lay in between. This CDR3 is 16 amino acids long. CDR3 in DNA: TGTGCCAGCAGCCGGGGTAGCGGTCCAAACACCGGGGAGCTGTTTTTT. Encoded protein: CASSRGSGPNTGELFF.

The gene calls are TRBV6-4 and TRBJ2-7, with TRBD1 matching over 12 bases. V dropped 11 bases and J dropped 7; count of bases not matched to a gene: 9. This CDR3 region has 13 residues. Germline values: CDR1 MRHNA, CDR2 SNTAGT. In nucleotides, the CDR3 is TGTGCCTCCACCGGGACAGGGGGCAGGGAGCAGTACTTC. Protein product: CASTGTGGREQYF.